This record looks at one TCR beta chain sequence and its context. CDR1 and CDR2 from the germline V gene are MDHEN and SYDVKM. CDR3 length equals 15 residues. V lost 4 bases, J lost 7 bases, and 7 bases stayed unmatched. This sample was taken from a study of T cells in Graves' hyperthyroidism and ophthalmopathy. RNA transcripts served as the template for amplifying TCR beta CDR3 regions. First-round RT-PCR of the TCR CDR3 relied on the HTBI primer set. TCRdb itself ran the multiplex PCR reads through MiXCR, one entry per CDR3 protein. There are about 720,000 distinct CDR3 sequences in the sample; about 17% occur only once, and approximately 8% lies in the top ten.

The chain couples TRBV28 to TRBJ2-3, with 11 positions matching TRBD2. The sequence derives from a man aged 18 to 30 with Graves' hyperthyroidism. Material for sequencing was blood. In nucleotides, the CDR3 is TGTGCCAGCAGTTCAGGGACTAGCGGCCCATATACGCAGTATTTT. As protein: CASSSGTSGPYTQYF.